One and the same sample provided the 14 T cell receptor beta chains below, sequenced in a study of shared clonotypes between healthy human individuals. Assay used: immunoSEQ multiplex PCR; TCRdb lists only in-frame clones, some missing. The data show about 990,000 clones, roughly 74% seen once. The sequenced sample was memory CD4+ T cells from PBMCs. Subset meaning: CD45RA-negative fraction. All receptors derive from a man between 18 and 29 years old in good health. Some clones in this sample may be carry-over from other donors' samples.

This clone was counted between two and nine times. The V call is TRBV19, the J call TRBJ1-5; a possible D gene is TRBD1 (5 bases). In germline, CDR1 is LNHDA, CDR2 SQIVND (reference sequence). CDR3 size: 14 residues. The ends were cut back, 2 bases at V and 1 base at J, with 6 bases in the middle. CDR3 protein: CASSIPGSNQPQHF. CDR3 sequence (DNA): TGTGCCAGTAGTATACCAGGGAGCAATCAGCCCCAGCATTTT.

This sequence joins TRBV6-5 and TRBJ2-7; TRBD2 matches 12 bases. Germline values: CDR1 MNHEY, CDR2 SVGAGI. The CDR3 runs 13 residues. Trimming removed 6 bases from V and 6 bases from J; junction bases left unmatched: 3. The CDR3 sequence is CASRSGLAGEQYF. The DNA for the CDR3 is TGTGCCAGCAGATCGGGACTAGCGGGCGAGCAGTACTTC.

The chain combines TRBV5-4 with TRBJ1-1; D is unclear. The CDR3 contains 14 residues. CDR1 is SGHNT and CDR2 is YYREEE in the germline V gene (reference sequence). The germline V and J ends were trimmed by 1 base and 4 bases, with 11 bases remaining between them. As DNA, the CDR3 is TGTGCCAGCAGCTTGTCGGGAGGGTCCACTGAAGCTTTCTTT. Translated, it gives CASSLSGGSTEAFF.

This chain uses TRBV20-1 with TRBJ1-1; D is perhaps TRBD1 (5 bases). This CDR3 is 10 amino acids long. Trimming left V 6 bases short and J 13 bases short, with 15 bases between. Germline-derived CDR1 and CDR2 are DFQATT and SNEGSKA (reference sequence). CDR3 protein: CSARRGEVFF. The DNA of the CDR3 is TGCAGTGCCCGACGGGGGGAGGTTTTCTTT.

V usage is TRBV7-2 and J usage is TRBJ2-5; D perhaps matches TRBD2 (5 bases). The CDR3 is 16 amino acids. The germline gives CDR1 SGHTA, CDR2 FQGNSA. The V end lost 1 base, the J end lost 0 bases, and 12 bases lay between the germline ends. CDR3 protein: CASSLGLATYQETQYF. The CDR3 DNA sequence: TGTGCCAGCAGCTTAGGGCTAGCTACGTACCAAGAGACCCAGTACTTC.

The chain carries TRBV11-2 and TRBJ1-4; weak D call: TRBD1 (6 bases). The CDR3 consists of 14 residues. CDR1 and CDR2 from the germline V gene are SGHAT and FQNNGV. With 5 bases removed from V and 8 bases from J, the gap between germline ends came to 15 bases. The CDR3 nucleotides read TGTGCCAGCAGCCAAAGGACAGACCTCGAAAAACTGTTTTTT. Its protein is CASSQRTDLEKLFF.

The chain's CDR3 is CAWSEGSGSAFF. The CDR3 nucleotides are TGTGCCTGGAGTGAAGGGTCCGGGAGTGCTTTCTTT. This rearrangement joins TRBV30 to TRBJ1-1, with D hard to call. In germline, CDR1 is GTSNPN, CDR2 SVGIG (reference sequence). V was pared by 1 base and J by 11 bases, with 14 bases between. The length of the CDR3 is 12 residues.

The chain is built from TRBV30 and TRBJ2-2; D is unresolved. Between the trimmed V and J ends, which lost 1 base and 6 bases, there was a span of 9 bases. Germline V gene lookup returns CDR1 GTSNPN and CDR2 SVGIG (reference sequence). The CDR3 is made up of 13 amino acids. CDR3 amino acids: CAWSAGEAGELFF. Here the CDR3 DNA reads TGTGCCTGGAGTGCGGGCGAAGCCGGGGAGCTGTTTTTT. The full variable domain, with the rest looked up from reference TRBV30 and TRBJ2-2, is SQTIHQWPATLVQPVGSPLSLECTVEGTSNPNLYWYRQAAGRGLQLLFYSVGIGQISSEVPQNLSASRPQDRQFILSSKKLLLSDSGFYLCAWSAGEAGELFFGEGSRLTVL.

The CDR3 region is CASSEGPPDTQYF. The CDR3 DNA follows: TGTGCCAGCAGCGAGGGCCCTCCAGATACGCAGTATTTT. The chain combines TRBV9 with TRBJ2-3; D is ambiguous. Looked up from germline, CDR1 is SGDLS and CDR2 is YYNGEE. CDR3 length: 13 residues. The ends were cut back, 3 bases at V and 4 bases at J, with 9 bases in the middle.

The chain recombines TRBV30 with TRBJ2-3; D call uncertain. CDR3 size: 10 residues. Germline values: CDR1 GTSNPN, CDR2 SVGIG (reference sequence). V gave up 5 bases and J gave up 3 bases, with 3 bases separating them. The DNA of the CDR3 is TGTGCCTGGGGGACAGATACGCAGTATTTT. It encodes CAWGTDTQYF.

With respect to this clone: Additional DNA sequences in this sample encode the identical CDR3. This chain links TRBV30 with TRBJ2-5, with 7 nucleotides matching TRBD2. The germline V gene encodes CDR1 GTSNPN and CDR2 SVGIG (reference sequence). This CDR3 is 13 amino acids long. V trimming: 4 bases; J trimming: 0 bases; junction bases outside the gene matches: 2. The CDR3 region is CAWTSGYQETQYF. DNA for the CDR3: TGTGCCTGGACTAGCGGATACCAAGAGACCCAGTACTTC.

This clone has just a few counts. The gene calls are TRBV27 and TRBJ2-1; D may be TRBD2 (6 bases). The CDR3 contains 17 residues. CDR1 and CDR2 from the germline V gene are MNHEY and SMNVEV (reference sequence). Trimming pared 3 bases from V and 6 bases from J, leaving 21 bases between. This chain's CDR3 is CASSLGRGTTPGNEQFF. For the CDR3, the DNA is TGTGCCAGCAGTTTGGGGCGCGGGACGACACCGGGCAATGAGCAGTTCTTC.

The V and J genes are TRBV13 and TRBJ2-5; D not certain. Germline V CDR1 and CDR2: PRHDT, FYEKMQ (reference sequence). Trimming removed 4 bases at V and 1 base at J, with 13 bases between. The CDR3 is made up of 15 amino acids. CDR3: CASSSTRRLQETQYF. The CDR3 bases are TGTGCCAGCAGCTCTACTCGACGGCTCCAAGAGACCCAGTACTTC.

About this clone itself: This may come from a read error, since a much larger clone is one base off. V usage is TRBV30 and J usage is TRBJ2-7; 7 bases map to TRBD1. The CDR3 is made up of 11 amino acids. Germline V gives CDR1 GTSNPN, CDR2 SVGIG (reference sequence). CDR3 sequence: CAWKTGVEQCF. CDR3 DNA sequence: TGTGCCTGGAAAACAGGGGTCGAGCAGTGCTTC.